This T cell receptor (beta chain) derives from a study of neurological immune-mediated disorders. Study observations and caveats: Across subjects, expanded clones had no CDR3 amino acid sequences in common, pointing to private repertoires in all groups. The greatest TCR clonal expansion appeared in HTLV-1-associated myelopathy and the smallest, falling below healthy controls, in multiple sclerosis.

This clonotype was seen repeatedly, ten times or more. Its specificity is not known. Each TCR transcript was tagged with a 10-nucleotide random UMI during 5'RACE. A single record per CDR3 protein comes from TCRdb applying MiXCR to the 5' RACE reads. The sample lists around 71,000 distinct CDR3 sequences; roughly an eighth were seen once. V dropped 6 bases and J dropped 2 bases, with 15 bases sitting between them. Germline-derived CDR1 and CDR2 are MNHEY and SMNVEV (reference sequence). The length of the CDR3 is 15 residues. The time point is: longitudinal time-point 1 (baseline). 2 million unsorted PBMCs were stored in RNAlater at -80 °C before RNA extraction.

The receptor comes from a female donor with HTLV-1-associated myelopathy (HAM/TSP). The sample comprised PBMCs. The chain employs TRBV27 and TRBJ2-3, with D possibly TRBD2 on 5 matching bases. CDR3 DNA: TGTGCCAGCAGCCCTTACCGGACTGACACAGATACGCAGTATTTT. Translation gives CASSPYRTDTDTQYF.